A single sample gave rise to the 23 T cell receptor beta chains below, sequenced in a study of beta chain features in type 1 diabetes (dated by TCRdb to about 2018). Libraries were made using the immunoSEQ multiplex PCR assay. The High Capacity cDNA Reverse Transcription Kit was used to reverse transcribe all of the isolated RNA, meaning that expressed TCRB transcripts were what got sequenced. Here the immuneACCESS table is served through TCRdb, limited to in-frame sequences with V and J called. Missing clones are a known gap in these copies; in checked studies unresolved V genes cover under half, and the rest lacks a known reason. This sample has 130,000 to 150,000 clones in its table, and roughly an eighth of those were observed once. The leading ten clones occupy approximately 1.3% of the sample. These receptors have no known antigen. Study-wide findings and limitations: Type 1 diabetes patients showed a moderate but significant shortening of TCRB CDR3 length in all four CD4+ subsets.

Sequencing input: central memory CD4+ T cells from blood. These receptors were collected from a man younger than 30 with type 1 diabetes.

This chain uses TRBV7-2 with TRBJ1-1, with 8 bases lining up with TRBD1. V lost 4 bases and J lost 0; bases outside the gene matches: 4. The germline gives CDR1 SGHTA, CDR2 FQGNSA. This CDR3 has 15 residues. The CDR3 is CASSYPRGLNTEAFF. The CDR3 nucleotides are TGTGCCAGCAGCTACCCCAGGGGGCTGAACACTGAAGCTTTCTTT.

The V and J genes are TRBV30 and TRBJ1-2, with TRBD1 identical over 10 bases. With V trimmed by 1 base and J by 4 bases, 6 bases remained unmatched. The CDR3 has 15 residues. Germline V gene sequence: CDR1 GTSNPN, CDR2 SVGIG (reference sequence). CDR3 loop: CAWSGGTGVPYGYTF. The CDR3 coding sequence is TGTGCCTGGAGTGGGGGGACAGGGGTCCCCTATGGCTACACCTTC.

This clone was seen a single time. The rearrangement joins TRBV6-1 to TRBJ2-3; 9 nucleotides align to TRBD2. Germline values: CDR1 MNHNS, CDR2 SASEGT. This CDR3 region has 14 residues. V lost 11 bases to trimming and J lost 1 base; unmatched junction nucleotides: 7. The CDR3 loop is CACARTSGTDTQYF. CDR3 in DNA: TGTGCCTGCGCCAGGACTAGCGGCACAGATACGCAGTATTTT.

The table lists this clone with a few counts. The J gene is TRBJ1-1, the V gene TRBV4-1; unclear D gene. This CDR3 is built from 15 residues. V lost 1 base to trimming and J lost 0 bases, with 9 bases between them. CDR1 and CDR2 from the germline V gene are MGHRA and YSYEKL. The CDR3 region has the DNA TGCGCCAGCAGCCAAGGGCACAGTGTGAACACTGAAGCTTTCTTT. Translating gives CASSQGHSVNTEAFF.

The chain recombines TRBV30 with TRBJ2-1; 11 bases fit TRBD2. J was trimmed by 16 bases and V by 3 bases; bases with no gene match: 20. There are 16 residues in the CDR3. Germline V gives CDR1 GTSNPN, CDR2 SVGIG (reference sequence). CDR3 amino acids: CAWRLTPTSGGPGVFF. Here the CDR3 DNA reads TGTGCCTGGAGGCTAACCCCTACTAGCGGGGGCCCGGGGGTCTTCTTC.

This clone has more than one count but fewer than ten. A read error may produce the germline difference seen at one junction end. The DNA of the CDR3 is TGTGCCACCAGTCCTCCGGGACAGGGGAATGAAAAACTGTTTTTT. It encodes CATSPPGQGNEKLFF. V and J are TRBV28 and TRBJ1-4, with 10 nucleotides matching TRBD1. Germline CDR1 MDHEN, CDR2 SYDVKM. CDR3 length: 15 residues.

This clone turned up a few times. The rearrangement links TRBV29-1 to TRBJ1-2; D is unclear. Germline CDR1 and CDR2: SQVTM and ANQGSEA. V shed 2 bases and J shed 4 bases, with 8 bases lying between them. This CDR3 has 12 residues. The CDR3 is CSVESSGYGYTF. The CDR3 DNA follows: TGCAGCGTTGAATCCTCTGGCTATGGCTACACCTTC.

The genes are TRBV7-8 and TRBJ1-2; no clear D. The germline gives CDR1 SGHVS, CDR2 FQNEAQ. V lost 5 bases and J 4 bases, leaving 11 bases between the germline ends. This CDR3 has 13 amino acids. The CDR3 protein is CASSIGEAYGYTF. The DNA of the CDR3 is TGTGCCAGCAGCATCGGGGAGGCCTATGGCTACACCTTC.

This clone was detected only a few times. J is TRBJ2-5 and V is TRBV14, with D tentatively TRBD2 (6 bases). V was cut by 4 bases and J by 5 bases, with 14 bases left in between. Germline assignment: CDR1 SGHDN and CDR2 FVKESK. The CDR3 runs 14 residues. CDR3 bases: TGTGCCAGCAGCCCGGGGGTTGGAGTTGAGACCCAGTACTTC. Translated: CASSPGVGVETQYF.

This clone has more than one count but fewer than ten. This chain connects TRBV20-1 to TRBJ1-5, with D perhaps matching TRBD1 (5 bases). The CDR3 loop spans 11 amino acids. The germline CDR1 and CDR2 sequences are DFQATT and SNEGSKA (reference sequence). The germline V and J ends were trimmed by 2 bases and 13 bases, with 12 bases remaining between them. The DNA of the CDR3 is TGCAGTGCTAGATCGACAGCGGAGCAGCATTTT. It codes for CSARSTAEQHF.

This clone was counted a few times. This rearrangement joins TRBV30 to TRBJ1-4; 7 bases align to TRBD1. Germline-derived CDR1 and CDR2 are GTSNPN and SVGIG (reference sequence). This CDR3 has 13 residues. Trimming took 2 bases from V and 7 from J; bases not matched to a gene: 4. The CDR3 loop reads CAWSTGVAEKLFF. The CDR3 DNA reads TGTGCCTGGAGTACAGGGGTAGCTGAAAAACTGTTTTTT.

The CDR3 nucleotides read TGCGCCAGCAGCCCCGGGGAGGCGAACACTGAAGCTTTCTTT. As protein: CASSPGEANTEAFF. The chain combines TRBV5-1 with TRBJ1-1; D is unresolved. V was shortened by 4 bases and J by 1 base, with 11 bases between the two germline ends. The CDR3 is 14 residues long. The germline CDR1 and CDR2 sequences are SGHRS and YFSETQ.

This clone was seen a handful of times. The V gene is TRBV9, the J gene TRBJ1-1; 8 nucleotides line up with TRBD1. V was clipped by 5 bases and J by 4 bases; unmatched bases: 7. The CDR3 totals 14 residues. Looked up from germline, CDR1 is SGDLS and CDR2 is YYNGEE. In DNA, the CDR3 is TGTGCCAGCAGTCGACAGGGGTTGGGCACTGAAGCTTTCTTT. Amino acids: CASSRQGLGTEAFF.

The chain has TRBV7-9 and TRBJ1-2, with D maybe TRBD1 (6 bases). Germline lookup yields CDR1 SEHNR and CDR2 FQNEAQ (reference sequence). Trimming left V 5 bases short and J 4 bases short, with 14 bases between. This CDR3 is built from 14 residues. CDR3 bases: TGTGCCAGCAGCCAAGGCGGGACACCCTATGGCTACACCTTC. It codes for CASSQGGTPYGYTF.

V is TRBV7-2 and J is TRBJ2-1; D not resolved. The germline V and J ends were trimmed by 5 bases and 5 bases, with 10 bases remaining between them. Germline CDR1 reads SGHTA; CDR2 reads FQGNSA. This CDR3 has 13 residues. This CDR3 is CASSVGRNNEQFF. The CDR3 nucleotides read TGTGCCAGCAGCGTAGGACGGAACAATGAGCAGTTCTTC. The variable domain in full, completed from reference TRBV7-2 and TRBJ2-1, reads GAGVSQSPSNKVTEKGKDVELRCDPISGHTALYWYRQSLGQGLEFLIYFQGNSAPDKSGLPSDRFSAERTGGSVSTLTIQRTQQEDSAVYLCASSVGRNNEQFFGPGTRLTVL.

This clone has only a few counts. V is TRBV7-6 and J is TRBJ2-5; D gene ambiguous. This CDR3 comprises 14 residues. V lost 5 bases to trimming and J lost 2 bases, with 12 bases between them. Germline V lookup: CDR1 SGHVS, CDR2 FNYEAQ. The CDR3 sequence: CASSEDTTQETQYF. CDR3 DNA sequence: TGTGCCAGCAGCGAAGACACGACTCAAGAGACCCAGTACTTC.

The rearrangement joins TRBV4-2 to TRBJ2-7, with TRBD1 matching over 10 bases. This CDR3 is built from 14 residues. Germline-derived CDR1 and CDR2 are LGHNA and YNFKEQ. The V segment lost 4 bases and the J segment 4 bases; nucleotides outside the gene matches: 4. CDR3 DNA sequence: TGTGCCAGCAGCCCTGGACAGGGGGTTTACGAGCAGTACTTC. Translation gives CASSPGQGVYEQYF.

This clone was seen a handful of times. The chain is built from TRBV28 and TRBJ2-5; 8 nucleotides line up with TRBD2. The V gene end was trimmed by 3 bases and the J gene end by 5 bases; junction bases not matched to a gene: 8. Germline V CDR1 and CDR2: MDHEN, SYDVKM. The CDR3 covers 15 residues. CDR3 coding DNA: TGTGCCAGCAGTTTGGGCGGGGGGAACGGTGAGACCCAGTACTTC. Translated: CASSLGGGNGETQYF. Supplemented by reference TRBV28 and TRBJ2-5, the full variable domain reads DVKVTQSSRYLVKRTGEKVFLECVQDMDHENMFWYRQDPGLGLRLIYFSYDVKMKEKGDIPEGYSVSREKKERFSLILESASTNQTSMYLCASSLGGGNGETQYFGPGTRLLVL.

This clone was detected many times. The chain joins TRBV5-4 to TRBJ1-4, with no clear D. There are 14 residues in the CDR3. V was trimmed by 0 bases and J by 2 bases, leaving 5 bases between them. The germline V gene encodes CDR1 SGHNT and CDR2 YYREEE (reference sequence). The CDR3 region has the DNA TGTGCCAGCAGCTTGGCTGGTACTAATGAAAAACTGTTTTTT. This gives the protein CASSLAGTNEKLFF.

In its sample, this clone was seen a few times. The chain employs TRBV27 and TRBJ1-4, with a weak D call TRBD1 (5 bases). The CDR3 covers 15 residues. With 0 bases removed from V and 1 base from J, the gap between germline ends came to 6 bases. CDR1 MNHEY and CDR2 SMNVEV come from the germline V gene (reference sequence). CDR3 sequence reads: CASSLSRGTNEKLFF. The CDR3, as DNA: TGTGCCAGCAGTTTATCGAGGGGAACTAATGAAAAACTGTTTTTT.

This chain links TRBV30 with TRBJ2-7; perhaps D is TRBD1 or TRBD2 (5 bases each). The CDR3 loop spans 14 amino acids. V was pared by 4 bases and J by 2 bases, with 15 bases between. CDR1 GTSNPN and CDR2 SVGIG come from the germline V gene (reference sequence). Here the CDR3 reads CAWTRGLGPYEQYF. In nucleotides, the CDR3 is TGTGCCTGGACCCGGGGCTTAGGGCCCTACGAGCAGTACTTC.

This clone was observed a few times. The gene calls are TRBV4-1 and TRBJ2-5; 7 bases line up with TRBD2. Germline loops: CDR1 MGHRA, CDR2 YSYEKL. The CDR3 contains 15 residues. With 0 bases clipped from V and 13 bases from J, the junction kept 14 bases outside the gene matches. CDR3 in DNA: TGCGCCAGCAGCCAAGACGCTAGCGGCCCTACCCGGGCGTACTTC. Protein product: CASSQDASGPTRAYF.

This clone was recorded a few times. V gene TRBV30 combines with J gene TRBJ1-2; possible D gene TRBD1, 6 bases. The V gene lost 7 bases and the J gene lost 6 bases, with 15 bases spanning the gap. Germline V gene sequence: CDR1 GTSNPN, CDR2 SVGIG (reference sequence). The CDR3 runs to 12 residues. The CDR3 DNA is TGTGCCTCTCCCGGGGACACCAATGGCTACACCTTC. Protein: CASPGDTNGYTF.